The 15 T cell receptor beta chains below were found in one sample sequenced in a study of B cell selection in AIRE deficiency. Using immunoSEQ multiplex PCR, the repertoire was profiled, and TCRdb retains in-frame clones only, with some absent. The profile shows tens of thousands of clones, roughly 96% of them singletons. CD4+CD127+ cells were sorted as the conventional CD4 T cells. The sequencing sample was made of CD4+CD127+ conventional T cells sorted from PBMCs. The receptors originated from a human donor in good health.

The chain is built from TRBV6-5 and TRBJ2-5; 10 bases align to TRBD2. Germline trimming cut 6 bases from V and 2 bases from J; bases unmatched to any gene: 6. The CDR3 length is 15 residues. The germline V gene encodes CDR1 MNHEY and CDR2 SVGAGI. CDR3 bases: TGTGCCAGCAGGCGGACTAGCGGACTACAAGAGACCCAGTACTTC. It specifies CASRRTSGLQETQYF.

The chain combines TRBV4-3 with TRBJ1-1, with D uncertain. CDR3 length: 16 residues. V lost 1 base to trimming and J lost 1 base, with 13 bases between them. CDR1 is LGHNA and CDR2 is YSLEER in the germline V gene. In nucleotides, the CDR3 is TGCGCCAGCAGCCAAGGCCGTGGAGGGCCGAACACTGAAGCTTTCTTT. This codes for CASSQGRGGPNTEAFF.

The chain is built from TRBV6-6 and TRBJ1-5; D is perhaps TRBD1 (6 bases). The germline V and J ends were trimmed by 6 bases and 2 bases, with 17 bases remaining between them. The CDR3 has 16 residues. Per the germline V gene, CDR1 is MNHNY and CDR2 is SVGAGI (reference sequence). For the CDR3, the DNA is TGTGCCAGCAGCCGGGACATCCCGGCGGGCAATCAGCCCCAGCATTTT. This sequence encodes CASSRDIPAGNQPQHF.

This chain connects TRBV5-1 to TRBJ2-2; 10 bases are a match to TRBD2. Looked up from germline, CDR1 is SGHRS and CDR2 is YFSETQ. J was trimmed by 8 bases and V by 2 bases; bases with no gene match: 6. The CDR3 is 15 amino acids. CDR3 DNA sequence: TGCGCCAGCAGCTTTCTAGCGGGAGTGGATGGGGAGCTGTTTTTT. Protein: CASSFLAGVDGELFF.

A remark on this clone: Its ends do not fully match the called genes, so a read error is possible. The CDR3 DNA reads TGTGCCAGCAGCCAAGCGACTAGCAAAGATACGCAGTATTTT. Translation: CASSQATSKDTQYF. The chain employs TRBV4-2 and TRBJ2-3, with TRBD2 identical over 7 bases. Per germline, CDR1 LGHNA and CDR2 YNFKEQ. The CDR3 runs to 14 residues.

This chain links TRBV5-1 with TRBJ1-1; TRBD1 might be the D (5 bases). The germline V and J ends were trimmed by 0 bases and 8 bases, with 11 bases remaining between them. This CDR3 comprises 13 residues. The germline V gene encodes CDR1 SGHRS and CDR2 YFSETQ. The CDR3 protein is CASSLVIGAEAFF. In DNA form, the CDR3 reads TGCGCCAGCAGCTTGGTAATTGGGGCCGAAGCTTTCTTT.

This clone was recorded only once. The gene calls are TRBV12-5 and TRBJ1-2; tentative D call: TRBD1 (6 bases). The CDR3 totals 16 residues. CDR1 is LGHNT, CDR2 FRNRAP, per germline. Trimming stripped 2 bases from V and 5 bases from J, with 18 bases between. The CDR3 reads CASGLSRMDRDYGYTF. As DNA, the CDR3 is TGTGCTAGTGGTTTGTCAAGAATGGACAGAGATTATGGCTACACCTTC.

This sequence joins TRBV27 and TRBJ2-5; 8 positions agree with TRBD2. Germline lookup yields CDR1 MNHEY and CDR2 SMNVEV (reference sequence). The CDR3 length is 16 residues. V lost 6 bases to trimming and J lost 5 bases; unmatched junction nucleotides: 14. Here the CDR3 reads CASRPGSGGGSETQYF. The CDR3 region has the DNA TGTGCCAGCAGGCCCGGGTCCGGGGGGGGATCGGAGACCCAGTACTTC.

The chain carries TRBV28 and TRBJ1-2; D uncertain. Germline V gives CDR1 MDHEN, CDR2 SYDVKM. The CDR3 is 13 amino acids. Trimming left V 2 bases short and J 4 bases short, with 8 bases between. CDR3: CASSLNLLYGYTF. The CDR3 region has the DNA TGTGCCAGCAGTTTAAACCTTCTCTATGGCTACACCTTC.

This chain connects TRBV2 to TRBJ1-1; TRBD1 aligns across 9 bases. Trimming took 5 bases from V and 5 from J; bases not matched to a gene: 6. Germline CDR1 is SNHLY and CDR2 is FYNNEI. This CDR3 region has 14 residues. The CDR3 spells CASSYRGRGTEAFF. For the CDR3, the DNA is TGTGCCAGCAGTTACAGGGGGCGCGGGACTGAAGCTTTCTTT.

V gene TRBV7-1 combines with J gene TRBJ1-5, with 10 positions matching TRBD1. TRBV7-1 is assigned to the ORF class and has an uncertain function. This CDR3 has 16 residues. The trim removed 4 bases at V and 3 bases at J, leaving 6 bases unmatched. The CDR3 is CASSLGTGAFNQPQHF. CDR3 nucleotide sequence: TGTGCCAGCAGCTTAGGGACAGGGGCCTTCAATCAGCCCCAGCATTTT.

V gene TRBV6-1 combines with J gene TRBJ2-5, with unresolved D. V was pared by 3 bases and J by 5 bases, with 7 bases between. The length of the CDR3 is 12 residues. CDR1 and CDR2 from the germline V gene are MNHNS and SASEGT. The CDR3 loop reads CASSEGMETQYF. CDR3 in DNA: TGTGCCAGCAGTGAGGGGATGGAGACCCAGTACTTC.

The chain combines TRBV7-6 with TRBJ2-3, with a tentative D call TRBD2 (6 bases). The CDR3 consists of 17 residues. V was clipped by 1 base and J by 6 bases, with 20 bases between them. CDR1 SGHVS and CDR2 FNYEAQ come from the germline V gene. CDR3 coding DNA: TGTGCCAGCAGCTTAGTGGCGCGGCAGGGTGGAGGGGATACGCAGTATTTT. Its translation: CASSLVARQGGGDTQYF.

V is TRBV5-5 and J is TRBJ1-5; maybe TRBD1 (5 bases). Germline CDR1 is SGHKS and CDR2 is YYEKEE (reference sequence). The CDR3 has 16 residues. V lost 0 bases and J lost 4, with 14 bases in between. The CDR3 coding sequence is TGTGCCAGCAGCTTGGCGGGACCGGGGGTTAATCAGCCCCAGCATTTT. The encoded protein is CASSLAGPGVNQPQHF. Supplemented by reference TRBV5-5 and TRBJ1-5, the full variable domain reads DAGVTQSPTHLIKTRGQQVTLRCSPISGHKSVSWYQQVLGQGPQFIFQYYEKEERGRGNFPDRFSARQFPNYSSELNVNALLLGDSALYLCASSLAGPGVNQPQHFGDGTRLSIL.

The chain has TRBV28 and TRBJ2-1, with 15 bases aligning to TRBD2. The CDR3 runs 21 residues. CDR1 and CDR2 from the germline V gene are MDHEN and SYDVKM. V was clipped by 4 bases and J by 7 bases; unmatched bases: 20. CDR3 residues: CASSSSLGGSRTSGRENEQFF. Here the CDR3 DNA reads TGTGCCAGCAGTTCCTCCCTCGGGGGATCAAGGACTAGCGGGAGGGAGAATGAGCAGTTCTTC.